The T cell receptor (beta chain) under discussion was sequenced for a study of T cell responses to AZD1222 COVID-19 vaccine. Study background: The study pooled second doses at about 4 or about 12 weeks.

Regarding this clone: Its specificity is unknown.

With 1 base removed from V and 5 bases from J, the gap between germline ends came to 12 bases. Germline lookup yields CDR1 SGHDT and CDR2 YYEEEE. CDR3 length: 14 amino acids. Data came from immunoSEQ multiplex PCR; TCRdb stores just in-frame clones and leaves some out. The sample lists some 130,000 clones, approximately 83% seen once, with about 1.6% in the top ten. Study outcomes and limitations: Following two doses of AZD1222, Spike-specific TCR breadth and depth rose. Seropositive status at baseline applied to only five or six AZD1222 recipients.

This receptor was taken from an adult in good health. The chain recombines TRBV5-6 with TRBJ1-1; no clear D gene. Specimen: peripheral blood, collected on day 0 of AZD1222 vaccination. In DNA form, the CDR3 reads TGTGCCAGCAGCTTGACCGAGTCATGGACTGAAGCTTTCTTT. Protein sequence: CASSLTESWTEAFF.